This T cell receptor beta chain was profiled in a study of T cells after yellow fever vaccination. Study conclusions and caveats: Abundant clonotypes from the bulk population could contaminate FACS-sorted repertoires.

This clonotype turned up a few times. Its antigen is currently unknown. One entry per CDR3 protein, called by TCRdb with MiXCR from the 5' RACE reads. Of 500,000 to 650,000 distinct CDR3 sequences listed, about 17% are singletons. Germline CDR1 and CDR2: DFQATT and SNEGSKA (reference sequence). The CDR3 spans 16 residues. The J segment lost 7 bases and the V segment lost 6 bases, leaving 14 bases of the junction unmatched. The material sequenced was PBMCs, taken about 5 days after the first yellow fever vaccination. The gene calls are TRBV20-1 and TRBJ1-6; 8 nucleotides line up with TRBD1. This sequence originates from a young man who received the YFV17D yellow fever vaccine. This CDR3 is CSAKRTPGQVNSPLHF. The CDR3 nucleotides read TGCAGTGCCAAGAGAACACCGGGACAGGTGAATTCACCCCTCCACTTT.